The clone carrying this T cell receptor beta chain has more than one count but fewer than ten. Its antigen is still unknown. The sequenced fragment ends 3 residues before the CDR3 boundary, so the rest is inferred from the germline J gene. CVID and control samples used equivalent genomic DNA input. The data were produced by immunoSEQ multiplex PCR, yet TCRdb's version contains in-frame clones alone and is incomplete. This repertoire holds tens of thousands of clones, and none appear only once. The sample comes from a study of T cell clonality in common variable immunodeficiency. Study-wide findings and caveats: Fewer deletions and N-nucleotide insertions were reportedly seen in common variable immunodeficiency TCR beta sequences. Fewer TCRbeta clones were shared among CVID subjects than controls.

Trimming removed 3 bases from V and 4 bases from J; junction bases left unmatched: 6. The CDR3 totals 15 residues. Germline CDR1 reads SGHTA; CDR2 reads FQGNSA. The V call is TRBV7-2, the J call TRBJ2-5, with 9 positions matching TRBD2. The sequencing sample was made of peripheral blood mononuclear cells. The TCR was taken from a human donor with common variable immunodeficiency. The covered CDR3 bases are TGTGCCAGCAGCTTCTGGCGGGAGGGCCGAGAGACC. This sequence encodes CASSFWREGRET. The full CDR3 protein is CASSFWREGRETQYF.